This T cell receptor (beta chain) was recovered during a study of T-cell reconstitution after alpha-beta-depleted transplantation in children. Preparing the TCRbeta library involved the use of unique molecular identifiers. TCRdb recomputed calls from the PCR reads with MiXCR, one row per CDR3 protein. This sample has 440,000 or so distinct CDR3 sequences, with approximately 10% found just once. The source material was PBMCs from the stem cell graft donor, sampled from the stem cell graft. This clonotype was sampled from a human donor who donated a stem cell graft to a child with acute myeloid leukemia.

The CDR3 spells CSAGGGRGREETQYF. DNA of the CDR3: TGCAGTGCTGGGGGGGGCAGGGGGCGCGAAGAGACCCAGTACTTC. The V call is TRBV20-1, the J call TRBJ2-5, with D possibly being TRBD1 (8 bases). Germline CDR1 is DFQATT and CDR2 is SNEGSKA (reference sequence). The germline V and J ends were trimmed by 5 bases and 3 bases, with 19 bases remaining between them. This CDR3 contains 15 residues.